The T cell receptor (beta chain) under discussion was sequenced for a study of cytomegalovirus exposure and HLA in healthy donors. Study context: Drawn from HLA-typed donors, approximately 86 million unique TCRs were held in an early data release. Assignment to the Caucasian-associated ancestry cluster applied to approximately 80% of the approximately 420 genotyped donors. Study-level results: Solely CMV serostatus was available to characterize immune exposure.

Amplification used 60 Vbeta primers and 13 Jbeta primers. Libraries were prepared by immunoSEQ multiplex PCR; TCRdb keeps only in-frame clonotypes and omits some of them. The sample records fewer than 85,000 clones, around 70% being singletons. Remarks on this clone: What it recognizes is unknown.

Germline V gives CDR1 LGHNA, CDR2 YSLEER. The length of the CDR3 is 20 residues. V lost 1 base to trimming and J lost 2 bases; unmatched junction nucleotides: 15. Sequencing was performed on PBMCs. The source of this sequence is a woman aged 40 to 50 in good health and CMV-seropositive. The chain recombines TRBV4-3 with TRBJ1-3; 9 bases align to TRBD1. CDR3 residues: CASSQGIFPGQGRAGNTIYF. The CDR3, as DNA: TGCGCCAGCAGCCAAGGGATCTTCCCGGGACAGGGAAGGGCTGGAAACACCATATATTTT.